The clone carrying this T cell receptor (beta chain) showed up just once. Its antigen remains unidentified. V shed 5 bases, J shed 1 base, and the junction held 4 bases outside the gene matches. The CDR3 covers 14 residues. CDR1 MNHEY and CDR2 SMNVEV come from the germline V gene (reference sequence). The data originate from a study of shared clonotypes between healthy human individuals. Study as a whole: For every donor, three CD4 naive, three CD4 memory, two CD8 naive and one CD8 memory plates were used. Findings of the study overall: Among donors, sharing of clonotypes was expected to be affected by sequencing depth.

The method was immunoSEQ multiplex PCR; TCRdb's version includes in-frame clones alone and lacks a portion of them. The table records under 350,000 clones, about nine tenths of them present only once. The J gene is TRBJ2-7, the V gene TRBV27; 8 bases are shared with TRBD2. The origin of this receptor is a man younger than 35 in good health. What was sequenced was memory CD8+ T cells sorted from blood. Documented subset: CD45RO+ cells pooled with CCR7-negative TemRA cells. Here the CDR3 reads CASSGLADSYEQYF. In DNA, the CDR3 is TGTGCCAGCAGTGGACTAGCAGATTCCTACGAGCAGTACTTC.